This T cell receptor beta chain comes out of a study of blood T cells in healthy people across ages. Sample-barcoded 5' priming and a J-beta primer mix drove a second PCR of 7 to 11 cycles. TCRdb re-analysed the 5' RACE reads in MiXCR, keeping a single row per CDR3 protein. The sample comprises around 1,000,000 distinct CDR3 sequences, roughly 24% of which are singletons, and 0.65% to 0.95% rests with the top ten. The CDR3 runs 13 residues. V shed 5 bases and J shed 3 bases, with 11 bases lying between them. In addition, the sample was reused for a study of T cells of mothers and their children. Per that paper: About 2.8 million TCR beta reads per child versus over 9 million per mother.

The rearrangement joins TRBV12-3 or TRBV12-4 to TRBJ2-7; no clear D gene. This clonotype was sampled from a girl aged 2-9 years in good health. Sequences were obtained from blood. The CDR3 DNA reads TGTGCCAGCAGTGCCACTTCTTACTACGAGCAGTACTTC. Translation gives CASSATSYYEQYF.